The subject of this entry is one T cell receptor beta chain. What it binds is not known. The data belong to a study of vaccination and CD4 T cells after COVID-19. The wider study: The stimulating agents, overlapping spike peptides, came from SARS-CoV-2, HCoV-NL63, HCoV-OC43 and HCoV-229E.

The Oncomine TCR Beta short-read assay was what sequenced the DNA obtained from cultured CD4+ T cells. Investigators isolated genomic DNA from cultured CD4+ T cells. TCRdb reprocessed the PCR reads with MiXCR, giving one entry per CDR3 protein. In the table there are about 18,000 distinct CDR3 sequences, around four fifths of which are singletons. Regarding the study as a whole: Data came from relatively few convalescent patients and lacked early post-infection timepoints.

Treatment noted: roughly 11-day PBMC culture with coronavirus spike peptide pools or control peptides (ViraFEST assay). About 2 million PBMCs went into each well for culture with about 9.5 IU/ml IL-2 and approximately 9 ug/ml peptide pools. The sequenced sample was CD4+ T cells from blood, cultured in vitro, obtained after SARS-CoV-2 vaccination. The sequence derives from a human donor who received a COVID-19 vaccine.

In DNA, the CDR3 is TGTGCCAGCAGTTACGGACAGGGTTCAGAGACCCAGTACTTC. It codes for CASSYGQGSETQYF. V is TRBV12-3 or TRBV12-4 and J is TRBJ2-5, with 8 bases aligning to TRBD1. The CDR3 has 14 residues. The V gene end was trimmed by 4 bases and the J gene end by 4 bases; junction bases not matched to a gene: 5.